Given below is one TCR beta chain in context. Its antigen is not yet known. No base quality values were provided; no much bigger clone lies one nucleotide off. Explained via the paper, the time point label denotes: sample taken at primary tumor resection. The donors were fewer than 90 patients from the lung TRACERx cohort who had early-stage, untreated non-small cell lung cancer. Whole RNA extracted from tumor and nontumor lung tissue, or from cryopreserved PBMC samples, was used for TCR sequencing without cell sorting. Only patients for whom sufficient RNA was available from at least two tumor regions were selected for TCR sequencing. The library was produced with 5' RACE. Sequencing relied on a NextSeq 500. To allow correction of PCR and sequencing errors, the TCR library protocol tagged every TCR cDNA molecule with a unique molecular identifier. As for the original processing: Decombinator tools were used for TCR identification, UMI-based error correction and CDR3 extraction. TCRs above a frequency of 2 per 1,000, corresponding to the top 1% of the tumor frequency distribution, were defined as expanded. Renyi diversity was calculated using the R vegan package after each repertoire was subsampled 100 times to 5,000 TCRs. To build CDR3 similarity networks, amino acid triplet string-kernel similarity was used, and CDR3s were connected when their pairwise similarity was above 0.82. Starting from the raw public reads, TCRdb applied fastp trimming at Q25, assembled clones with MiXCR and retained in-frame beta chains. Merged by CDR3 protein, the rows form single entries marked with the most common genes and DNA. TCRdb's processing, not the study's, gives the V and J calls here. The sample records over 50,000 distinct CDR3 sequences, about 5.9% of which are singletons. The ten top clones hold approximately 15% of the sample.

The CDR3 holds 12 amino acids from the cysteine to the phenylalanine. The CDR3 DNA has 36 bases and is translated from base 1. The germline V gene supplies CDR1 SGDLS and CDR2 YYNGEE. Relative to germline, V is 4 bases shorter and J is 8 bases shorter, with 9 bases between their ends. These data are taken from a study of spatial heterogeneity in lung cancer (dated by TCRdb to 2018 to 2020). For context, the study as a whole: More beta-chain than alpha-chain transcripts were consistently detected, likely reflecting higher beta-chain transcript abundance. Both alpha and beta chains were TCR-sequenced in hundreds of tumor regions, under 85 matched nontumor lung samples and around 50 PBMC samples obtained at surgery. The study linked features of the TCR repertoire to counts of nonsynonymous mutations, which were determined by whole-exome sequencing of tumor tissue. In the raw uncorrected reads, each unique combination of TCR and UMI appeared more than ten times on average. The study quantitatively compared TCR alpha and beta repertoires across multiple tumor regions, matched nontumor lung and blood in non-small cell lung cancer.

Findings and caveats that apply to the study as a whole: Confirming at a functional level the hypothesis that regional TCRs recognize regional mutations was considered to require additional single-cell paired TCR alpha and beta sequencing. Ubiquitous expanded tumor TCRs were detected in blood more often at tumor resection than at routine follow-up.

Source: PBMCs, taken at surgery. Recombination connected TRBV9 to TRBJ1-4, with the D segment identity uncertain. The TCR was taken from a female donor with early-stage non-small cell lung cancer. The DNA sequence follows: TGTGCCAGCAGCCTTTCGGGGGAAAAACTGTTTTTT. This codes for CASSLSGEKLFF. Supplemented by the reference TRBV9 and TRBJ1-4 proteins around the CDR3, the complete variable domain is DSGVTQTPKHLITATGQRVTLRCSPRSGDLSVYWYQQSLDQGLQFLIQYYNGEERAKGNILERFSAQQFPDLHSELNLSSLELGDSALYFCASSLSGEKLFFGSGTQLSVL.